One and the same sample provided the 3 T cell receptor beta chains below, sequenced in a study of blood T cell repertoires in COVID-19. Sequenced by immunoSEQ multiplex PCR; TCRdb stores in-frame clones only, minus some. Of approximately 100,000 clones in the sample, 75% to 90% were seen once. The sequenced material came from peripheral blood. These receptors were taken from a man older than 75 with acute or convalescent COVID-19.

The DNA for the CDR3 is TGTGCCACCAGCAGGGGCGGGAGGGCCATGGGGGAGCTGTTTTTT. Translated: CATSRGGRAMGELFF. This chain connects TRBV15 to TRBJ2-2; 9 nucleotides line up with TRBD2. V gave up 3 bases and J gave up 8 bases; unmatched junction bases: 7. Germline CDR1 LNHNV, CDR2 YYDKDF (reference sequence). The CDR3 runs to 15 residues.

This chain links TRBV4-3 with TRBJ2-2; 7 bases fit TRBD1. Germline V gene sequence: CDR1 LGHNA, CDR2 YSLEER. V shed 2 bases and J 0 bases; nucleotides not matched to a gene: 3. The length of the CDR3 is 16 residues. The CDR3 sequence: CASSQQQGANTGELFF. The CDR3 coding sequence is TGCGCCAGCAGCCAACAGCAGGGGGCGAACACCGGGGAGCTGTTTTTT.

The V call is TRBV10-1, the J call TRBJ1-6; TRBD1 matches at 7 bases. The V gene's germline CDR1 is WNHNN and CDR2 SYGVQD (reference sequence). The CDR3 contains 14 residues. V was clipped by 7 bases and J by 8 bases; unmatched bases: 8. The CDR3 spells CASNLQGFYSPLHF. The CDR3 DNA follows: TGCGCCAGCAACCTACAGGGGTTCTATTCACCCCTCCACTTT.